These 26 T cell receptor beta chains came from one sample sequenced in a study of OX40 agonist ivuxolimab in advanced cancers. Profiled with immunoSEQ multiplex PCR; TCRdb holds only in-frame clones, not every one. Of around 84,000 clones listed, around 93% are singletons. The sequencing here drew on CD4+ or CD8+ T cells sorted from blood, taken in a trial of the OX40 agonist ivuxolimab. Receptors originate from an adult with an advanced solid tumor such as melanoma, head and neck, liver or kidney cancer.

This clone has just a few counts. CDR3: CATSRDLAEQYF. The CDR3 DNA sequence: TGTGCCACCAGCAGAGATCTGGCCGAGCAGTACTTC. The chain links TRBV15 to TRBJ2-7; D is ambiguous. Germline loops: CDR1 LNHNV, CDR2 YYDKDF (reference sequence). The CDR3 is 12 residues long. Trimming took 0 bases from V and 6 from J, leaving 6 bases between them.

The chain links TRBV6-6 to TRBJ1-5, with a weak D call TRBD1 (5 bases). Trimming pared 11 bases from V and 3 bases from J, leaving 14 bases between. The CDR3 runs 13 residues. Germline CDR1 is MNHNY and CDR2 is SVGAGI (reference sequence). CDR3 region: CASRGADNQPQHF. DNA of the CDR3: TGTGCCTCTCGAGGGGCAGACAATCAGCCCCAGCATTTT.

The rearrangement links TRBV11-3 to TRBJ2-5; D is perhaps TRBD2 (6 bases). CDR1 is SGHNT, CDR2 YENEEA, per germline. Deletions cut 1 base from V and 0 bases from J, with 12 bases between. The length of the CDR3 is 16 residues. This CDR3 is CASSLGAGSHQETQYF. As DNA, the CDR3 is TGTGCCAGCAGCTTAGGGGCGGGATCCCACCAAGAGACCCAGTACTTC. Looking up the rest from reference TRBV11-3 and TRBJ2-5 gives the full variable domain: EAGVVQSPRYKIIEKKQPVAFWCNPISGHNTLYWYLQNLGQGPELLIRYENEEAVDDSQLPKDRFSAERLKGVDSTLKIQPAELGDSAVYLCASSLGAGSHQETQYFGPGTRLLVL.

The V call is TRBV5-1, the J call TRBJ1-1; 10 bases are shared with TRBD1. The germline CDR1 and CDR2 sequences are SGHRS and YFSETQ. The CDR3 has 13 amino acids. The J segment lost 10 bases and the V segment lost 0 bases, leaving 3 bases of the junction unmatched. Here the CDR3 DNA reads TGCGCCAGCAGCTTGGGACAGGGGGCGCGAGCTTTCTTT. Encoded protein: CASSLGQGARAFF.

The chain has TRBV11-2 and TRBJ2-1; D ambiguous. V was cut by 0 bases and J by 2 bases, with 11 bases left in between. This CDR3 comprises 16 residues. Germline CDR1 reads SGHAT; CDR2 reads FQNNGV. The DNA of the CDR3 is TGTGCCAGCAGCTTAGAGACATTTAGAGCCTACAATGAGCAGTTCTTC. Encoded protein: CASSLETFRAYNEQFF.

The genes are TRBV7-8 and TRBJ2-7; possibly TRBD1 for D (6 bases). V lost 5 bases and J 2 bases, leaving 10 bases between the germline ends. CDR1 and CDR2 (germline): SGHVS, FQNEAQ. This CDR3 has 13 residues. Written as DNA, the CDR3 is TGTGCCAGCAGCCCTGGACAGACCTACGAGCAGTACTTC. Protein sequence: CASSPGQTYEQYF.

The V and J genes are TRBV6-1 and TRBJ2-7; perhaps TRBD2 as D (6 bases). The V and J ends lost 6 bases and 5 bases respectively, with 14 bases between them. This CDR3 contains 13 residues. CDR1 and CDR2 from the germline V gene are MNHNS and SASEGT. The CDR3 reads CASRDPGGDEQYF. The CDR3 DNA reads TGTGCCAGCAGGGACCCCGGGGGTGACGAGCAGTACTTC.

The rearrangement uses TRBV7-6 and TRBJ2-7; maybe TRBD1 (6 bases). The CDR3 spans 14 residues. Germline V gives CDR1 SGHVS, CDR2 FNYEAQ. V lost 4 bases and J 2 bases, leaving 12 bases between the germline ends. In DNA form, the CDR3 reads TGTGCCAGCAGCTCAGGGGTAAAGACCTACGAGCAGTACTTC. Its translation is CASSSGVKTYEQYF.

The genes are TRBV30 and TRBJ1-1; the D gene is possibly TRBD1 (5 bases). The V and J ends lost 2 bases and 10 bases respectively, with 14 bases between them. The CDR3 is 12 residues long. Germline V gives CDR1 GTSNPN, CDR2 SVGIG (reference sequence). The CDR3 coding sequence is TGTGCCTGGAGTCCCCGGGACGGGGTAGCTTTCTTT. It codes for CAWSPRDGVAFF.

V usage is TRBV28 and J usage is TRBJ1-5; D remains ambiguous. This CDR3 has 14 amino acids. Trimming shortened V by 1 base and J by 5 bases, and 9 bases separated the two germline ends. From germline, CDR1 is MDHEN and CDR2 SYDVKM. The CDR3 loop is CASSLSRSDQPQHF. The DNA of the CDR3 is TGTGCCAGCAGTTTATCCAGGTCGGATCAGCCCCAGCATTTT.

This clone has a handful of counts. The V gene is TRBV5-1, the J gene TRBJ1-5; D remains ambiguous. The CDR3 consists of 13 residues. Between the trimmed V and J ends, which lost 0 bases and 7 bases, there was a span of 8 bases. Germline V gene lookup returns CDR1 SGHRS and CDR2 YFSETQ. CDR3 region: CASSLEGWQPQHF. CDR3 DNA: TGCGCCAGCAGCTTGGAAGGATGGCAGCCCCAGCATTTT.

The chain is built from TRBV5-1 and TRBJ2-1; TRBD1 matches at 7 bases. The J segment lost 4 bases and the V segment lost 6 bases, leaving 7 bases of the junction unmatched. From germline, CDR1 is SGHRS and CDR2 YFSETQ. The length of the CDR3 is 14 residues. Written as DNA, the CDR3 is TGCGCCAGCAAAAAGACAGGGATATACAATGAGCAGTTCTTC. Translating gives CASKKTGIYNEQFF.

The rearrangement links TRBV5-1 to TRBJ1-6; possible D gene TRBD1, 6 bases. The V end was cut by 3 bases, the J end by 10 bases, with 14 bases between. The CDR3 has 14 amino acids. Germline V gene data show CDR1 as SGHRS and CDR2 as YFSETQ. The DNA of the CDR3 is TGCGCCAGCAGCTCACAGGGTCCTAAGTCACCCCTCCACTTT. Protein product: CASSSQGPKSPLHF.

The genes are TRBV11-3 and TRBJ2-7; 14 bases line up with TRBD2. Germline V CDR1 and CDR2: SGHNT, YENEEA. V trimming: 1 base; J trimming: 1 base; junction bases outside the gene matches: 6. The CDR3 contains 18 residues. CDR3 sequence reads: CASSLGLAGGPESYEQYF. The CDR3 bases are TGTGCCAGCAGCTTAGGACTAGCGGGAGGGCCTGAGTCCTACGAGCAGTACTTC. Complete variable domain (other parts from reference TRBV11-3 and TRBJ2-7): EAGVVQSPRYKIIEKKQPVAFWCNPISGHNTLYWYLQNLGQGPELLIRYENEEAVDDSQLPKDRFSAERLKGVDSTLKIQPAELGDSAVYLCASSLGLAGGPESYEQYFGPGTRLTVT.

V is TRBV7-9 and J is TRBJ1-1, with a possible D match to TRBD1 (6 bases). V gave up 4 bases and J gave up 9 bases, with 15 bases separating them. CDR3 length: 13 residues. In germline, CDR1 is SEHNR, CDR2 FQNEAQ (reference sequence). Here the CDR3 reads CASSSTGPYQAFF. CDR3 bases: TGTGCCAGCAGCTCGACAGGTCCTTATCAAGCTTTCTTT.

The table lists this clone with a few counts. The chain combines TRBV10-1 with TRBJ1-5, with D uncertain. The V end was cut by 5 bases, the J end by 5 bases, with 16 bases between. The CDR3 spans 15 residues. Looked up from germline, CDR1 is WNHNN and CDR2 is SYGVQD (reference sequence). The CDR3: CASSPLWAPYQPQHF. CDR3 nucleotide sequence: TGCGCCAGCAGTCCTCTTTGGGCTCCTTATCAGCCCCAGCATTTT.

Only one count was recorded for this clone. The chain carries TRBV4-3 and TRBJ2-3; TRBD1 aligns across 9 bases. Trimming at V came to 4 bases and at J to 1 base, leaving 12 bases not matched to a gene. The CDR3 runs 18 residues. From germline, CDR1 is LGHNA and CDR2 YSLEER. DNA of the CDR3: TGCGCCAGCAGCCGTGTTATGGACAGGGGTCGGGGCACAGATACGCAGTATTTT. It encodes CASSRVMDRGRGTDTQYF.

This sequence joins TRBV4-3 and TRBJ2-3, with 8 positions matching TRBD2. This CDR3 is 17 amino acids long. The V segment lost 0 bases and the J segment 0 bases; nucleotides outside the gene matches: 5. Germline-derived CDR1 and CDR2 are LGHNA and YSLEER. The CDR3 loop is CASSQDSGTPSTDTQYF. In DNA, the CDR3 is TGCGCCAGCAGCCAAGATAGCGGGACTCCTAGCACAGATACGCAGTATTTT.

The genes are TRBV7-6 and TRBJ1-2, with 10 bases fitting TRBD1. The germline CDR1 and CDR2 sequences are SGHVS and FNYEAQ. Trimming cost V 4 bases and J 7 bases; bases outside gene matches: 9. The length of the CDR3 is 15 residues. The CDR3: CASSYRTGGSSGYTF. CDR3 DNA sequence: TGTGCCAGCAGCTATAGGACAGGGGGAAGCAGTGGCTACACCTTC.

The chain uses TRBV27 and TRBJ2-7; a weak D match, TRBD1 (6 bases). The CDR3 is 15 amino acids. Trimming pared 1 base from V and 6 bases from J, leaving 16 bases between. Looked up from germline, CDR1 is MNHEY and CDR2 is SMNVEV (reference sequence). The CDR3 nucleotides are TGTGCCAGCAGTTTATTTCGCCCATCCAGGGGCGAGCAGTACTTC. This codes for CASSLFRPSRGEQYF.

This chain links TRBV5-4 with TRBJ2-7; D perhaps matches TRBD2 (7 bases). This CDR3 region has 14 residues. Germline values: CDR1 SGHNT, CDR2 YYREEE (reference sequence). Trimming left V 5 bases short and J 4 bases short, with 16 bases between. The CDR3 DNA follows: TGTGCCAGCAGGGGGGGGCCGGGTGTGTACGAGCAGTACTTC. Translation gives CASRGGPGVYEQYF.

This rearrangement joins TRBV13 to TRBJ2-1, with 9 bases aligning to TRBD1. The CDR3 spans 16 residues. The germline V gene encodes CDR1 PRHDT and CDR2 FYEKMQ (reference sequence). Trimming removed 6 bases from V and 0 bases from J; junction bases left unmatched: 6. The CDR3 is CASRRTGAFSYNEQFF. For the CDR3, the DNA is TGTGCCAGCAGGCGGACAGGGGCCTTCTCCTACAATGAGCAGTTCTTC.

This rearrangement joins TRBV20-1 to TRBJ2-7, with D possibly matching TRBD2 (6 bases). The CDR3 extends over 11 amino acids. Germline values: CDR1 DFQATT, CDR2 SNEGSKA (reference sequence). V was cut by 5 bases and J by 4 bases, with 9 bases left in between. CDR3 nucleotide sequence: TGCAGTGCTGCCGGGAGTTACGAGCAGTACTTC. Its translation: CSAAGSYEQYF.

This chain links TRBV7-2 with TRBJ1-3, with D perhaps TRBD1 (5 bases). With 6 bases removed from V and 0 bases from J, the gap between germline ends came to 9 bases. CDR3 length: 14 amino acids. CDR1 and CDR2 (germline): SGHTA, FQGNSA. The chain's CDR3 is CASSWDPSGNTIYF. DNA of the CDR3: TGTGCCAGCAGTTGGGACCCCTCTGGAAACACCATATATTTT. Looking up the rest from reference TRBV7-2 and TRBJ1-3 gives the full variable domain: GAGVSQSPSNKVTEKGKDVELRCDPISGHTALYWYRQSLGQGLEFLIYFQGNSAPDKSGLPSDRFSAERTGGSVSTLTIQRTQQEDSAVYLCASSWDPSGNTIYFGEGSWLTVV.

The chain employs TRBV11-2 and TRBJ1-1; D unresolved. Trimming cost V 1 base and J 1 base, with 4 bases left between them. The CDR3 totals 13 residues. Germline CDR1 reads SGHAT; CDR2 reads FQNNGV. CDR3 in DNA: TGTGCCAGCAGCTTAGGTGGGAACACTGAAGCTTTCTTT. This gives the protein CASSLGGNTEAFF.

The chain is built from TRBV9 and TRBJ2-5; D perhaps matches TRBD1 (7 bases). Germline CDR1 is SGDLS and CDR2 is YYNGEE. This CDR3 has 14 amino acids. V was pared by 4 bases and J by 5 bases, with 15 bases between. CDR3 amino acids: CASSPEGAAETQYF. Written as DNA, the CDR3 is TGTGCCAGCAGCCCGGAGGGGGCCGCGGAGACCCAGTACTTC.